The 10 T cell receptor beta chains listed next were all sequenced from one sample in a study of radiation and T cells in renal cell carcinoma. Stated time point: blood 4 weeks post-SBRT, at nephrectomy. The treatment here: 15 Gy SBRT to primary tumor, nephrectomy 4 weeks later. TCRdb keeps only in-frame clones here, not all; method: immunoSEQ multiplex PCR. The sample gives tens of thousands of clones, more than 65% of which show up once; roughly 30% is in the top ten. Sequenced material: blood, taken from a patient whose treatment included radiotherapy and nephrectomy. The source is a man aged 60 to 69 with renal cell carcinoma.

This sequence joins TRBV19 and TRBJ1-1; D may be TRBD1 (5 bases). This CDR3 is 16 amino acids long. V was shortened by 2 bases and J by 7 bases, with 20 bases between the two germline ends. The germline V gene has CDR1 LNHDA and CDR2 SQIVND (reference sequence). The CDR3 DNA follows: TGTGCCAGTAGTATATCTTACCGGACAATAACGGATGAAGCTTTCTTT. Protein: CASSISYRTITDEAFF.

The V and J genes are TRBV18 and TRBJ2-1, with 9 bases identical to TRBD1. CDR3 length: 16 residues. With 3 bases clipped from V and 6 bases from J, the junction kept 9 bases outside the gene matches. Looked up from germline, CDR1 is KGHSH and CDR2 is LQKENI. CDR3: CASSPGQGFSGNEQFF. In DNA form, the CDR3 reads TGTGCCAGCTCACCCGGACAGGGGTTCTCTGGCAATGAGCAGTTCTTC.

The CDR3 DNA follows: TGTGCCAGCAGCTTCAGACAGGGGAAGAAGAACTACAATGAGCAGTTCTTC. It is translated as CASSFRQGKKNYNEQFF. The V call is TRBV11-3, the J call TRBJ2-1; 8 nucleotides line up with TRBD1. Germline V gene lookup returns CDR1 SGHNT and CDR2 YENEEA. Trimming took 3 bases from V and 3 from J; bases not matched to a gene: 10. This CDR3 is 17 amino acids long.

This sequence joins TRBV2 and TRBJ2-5; TRBD1 is a possible D gene (6 bases). This CDR3 comprises 15 residues. CDR1 is SNHLY, CDR2 FYNNEI, per germline. V gave up 7 bases and J gave up 5 bases, with 20 bases separating them. The CDR3 reads CASKGSDRRLETQYF. CDR3 in DNA: TGTGCCAGCAAGGGTTCAGACAGGAGGTTGGAGACCCAGTACTTC.

The genes are TRBV7-2 and TRBJ1-2; TRBD1 matches 7 bases. V lost 5 bases, J lost 6 bases, and 12 bases stayed unmatched. The CDR3 is 15 amino acids. The germline gives CDR1 SGHTA, CDR2 FQGNSA. CDR3 sequence reads: CASSRSRTGDDGYTF. Here the CDR3 DNA reads TGTGCCAGCAGCCGCTCAAGAACAGGGGATGATGGCTACACCTTC.

The chain recombines TRBV21-1 with TRBJ2-1; the table's TRBD2 call for D was not verified on the DNA. TRBV21-1 is flagged as a pseudogene. This CDR3 is built from 15 residues. In nucleotides, the CDR3 is TGTGCCAGCAGCCCCGGGACTATCTCCTACAATGAGCAGTTCTTC. This translates into CASSPGTISYNEQFF.

The chain links TRBV18 to TRBJ1-4, with D tentatively TRBD1 (6 bases). Germline V CDR1 and CDR2: KGHSH, LQKENI. V lost 4 bases and J lost 3, with 15 bases in between. The CDR3 spans 16 residues. In DNA, the CDR3 is TGTGCCAGCTCACTCGAGTTTGGACAGTCTAATGAAAAACTGTTTTTT. It is translated as CASSLEFGQSNEKLFF.

The V and J genes are TRBV7-2 and TRBJ1-3; maybe TRBD1 (5 bases). Germline V lookup: CDR1 SGHTA, CDR2 FQGNSA. The CDR3 runs to 14 residues. V was clipped by 3 bases and J by 2 bases, with 8 bases between them. The CDR3 spells CASSLAGPGNTIYF. The CDR3 nucleotides are TGTGCCAGCAGCTTGGCAGGGCCTGGAAACACCATATATTTT. The full variable domain, with the rest looked up from reference TRBV7-2 and TRBJ1-3, is GAGVSQSPSNKVTEKGKDVELRCDPISGHTALYWYRQSLGQGLEFLIYFQGNSAPDKSGLPSDRFSAERTGGSVSTLTIQRTQQEDSAVYLCASSLAGPGNTIYFGEGSWLTVV.

The chain carries TRBV7-2 and TRBJ2-2, with 9 bases that match TRBD2. The CDR3 runs to 17 residues. Germline V CDR1 and CDR2: SGHTA, FQGNSA. The trim removed 1 base at V and 3 bases at J, leaving 6 bases unmatched. Here the CDR3 reads CASSLDRRGGYTGELFF. The CDR3 DNA is TGTGCCAGCAGCTTAGATCGGCGGGGGGGCTACACCGGGGAGCTGTTTTTT.

V is TRBV6-1 and J is TRBJ2-2, with D unclear. The CDR3 extends over 14 amino acids. CDR1 and CDR2 from the germline V gene are MNHNS and SASEGT. Trimming shortened V by 5 bases and J by 11 bases, and 18 bases separated the two germline ends. The CDR3 sequence: CASSISASTIELFF. Written as DNA, the CDR3 is TGTGCCAGCAGTATCTCGGCTTCGACCATCGAGCTGTTTTTT.